This T cell receptor beta chain was retrieved from a study of blood T cell repertoires in COVID-19. Sequencing used immunoSEQ multiplex PCR; TCRdb keeps in-frame clones, though not all of them. The table lists 150,000 to 200,000 clones, 70% to 85% of them singletons. The germline V gene has CDR1 KGHSH and CDR2 LQKENI. Unmatched junction bases numbered 3, after V lost 0 bases and J lost 2 bases. CDR3 length equals 16 residues. The chain joins TRBV18 to TRBJ2-1; 8 nucleotides line up with TRBD1. The sequenced material came from peripheral blood. The source is a man over 45 who had recovered from COVID-19. In DNA, the CDR3 is TGTGCCAGCTCACCACCGGGACAGGAGACCTACAATGAGCAGTTCTTC. Amino acid sequence: CASSPPGQETYNEQFF.